Following are 23 T cell receptor beta chains from one sample sequenced in a study of T cells in women clearing cervical HPV infection. TCRdb's copy holds only in-frame clones and misses some; the assay was immunoSEQ multiplex PCR. The listing records tens of thousands of clones. Material: blood buffy coat. These receptors came from a woman aged 18 to 75 with a cervical HPV16 infection that either progressed to CIN3+ or cleared (not recorded which).

Concerning this clone itself: Read sequence stops 3 residues before the CDR3 end, and the germline J gene provides the missing end. The gene calls are TRBV9 and TRBJ2-7; D call uncertain. Looked up from germline, CDR1 is SGDLS and CDR2 is YYNGEE. Trimming took off 0 bases at V and 2 bases at J, with 6 bases between the two ends. The CDR3 has 13 amino acids. The chain's CDR3 is CASSVDTTYEQYF. The part of the CDR3 DNA that was read is TGTGCCAGCAGCGTAGACACGACCTACGAG.

As for this clone: With the read ending 3 residues before the CDR3 end, the germline J gene is used to fill in that end. The V and J genes are TRBV18 and TRBJ2-2, with D maybe TRBD1 (5 bases). CDR1 and CDR2 (germline): KGHSH, LQKENI. The V and J ends lost 0 bases and 7 bases respectively, with 12 bases between them. This CDR3 has 15 amino acids. CDR3 region: CASSPPGQGSGELFF. The CDR3 DNA, read in part, is TGTGCCAGCTCACCACCTGGTCAGGGTAGCGGGGAG.

Concerning this clone: Coverage ceases 3 residues before the CDR3 finishes, and the germline J gene fills in the end. The chain employs TRBV20-1 and TRBJ1-1; D is unresolved. Germline V gene data show CDR1 as DFQATT and CDR2 as SNEGSKA (reference sequence). The V end was cut by 1 base, the J end by 3 bases, with 9 bases between. The length of the CDR3 is 13 residues. The CDR3 sequence: CSARGGWDTEAFF. Incomplete CDR3 DNA: TGCAGTGCTAGAGGAGGGTGGGACACTGAA.

A remark on this clone: The observed sequence ends 3 residues before the CDR3 terminus, with the missing tail filled in from the germline J gene. V and J are TRBV5-1 and TRBJ2-3; 9 bases map to TRBD2. With 0 bases clipped from V and 0 bases from J, the junction kept 11 bases outside the gene matches. CDR3 size: 19 residues. The V gene's germline CDR1 is SGHRS and CDR2 YFSETQ. The CDR3 loop reads CASSLVGAATSGSTDTQYF. The sequenced part of the CDR3 DNA is TGCGCCAGCAGCTTGGTAGGGGCAGCGACTAGCGGTAGCACAGATACG.

As for this clone: The CDR3 goes on 3 residues after the read ends, and that part is filled in from the germline J gene. The chain carries TRBV10-3 and TRBJ1-6, with D perhaps matching TRBD1 (5 bases). CDR1 is ENHRY, CDR2 SYGVKD, per germline. This CDR3 has 16 amino acids. V lost 3 bases and J 7 bases, leaving 16 bases between the germline ends. CDR3 DNA (partial): TGTGCCATCAGTGAATTACCCTCCGGACAAAATTCACCC. Its translation: CAISELPSGQNSP. The whole CDR3 sequence reads CAISELPSGQNSPLHF.

Remarks on this clone: The CDR3 extends 3 residues past the end of the read, so its final part is completed from the germline J gene. The V and J genes are TRBV6-2 or TRBV6-3 and TRBJ2-2; TRBD1 matches 9 bases. The V segment lost 10 bases and the J segment 10 bases; nucleotides outside the gene matches: 10. In germline, CDR1 is MNHEY, CDR2 SVGEGT. This CDR3 has 13 amino acids. Partial CDR3 DNA: TGTGCCACCTGGGACAGGGTCTCCCCGGAG. It codes for CATWDRVSPE. The whole CDR3 reads CATWDRVSPELFF.

On this clone: The observed sequence ends 3 residues before the CDR3 terminus, with the missing tail filled in from the germline J gene. The chain links TRBV7-3 to TRBJ2-2; 8 nucleotides agree with TRBD1. CDR1 and CDR2 (germline): SGHTA, FQGTGA. J lost 2 bases, V lost 5 bases, and 7 bases had no gene match. The CDR3 loop spans 16 amino acids. The DNA read from the CDR3 is TGTGCCAGCAGCCTTAGACAGGGGTTAAACACCGGGGAG. Translated: CASSLRQGLNTGE. The whole CDR3 sequence reads CASSLRQGLNTGELFF.

A word on this clone: The read finishes 3 residues shy of the CDR3 end, and the germline J gene is used to complete it. The chain uses TRBV2 and TRBJ2-1; D gene unclear. Trimming removed 2 bases at V and 6 bases at J, with 5 bases between. Germline loops: CDR1 SNHLY, CDR2 FYNNEI. This CDR3 comprises 12 residues. CDR3 region: CASSESVNEQFF. The CDR3 bases that were read are TGTGCCAGCAGTGAATCCGTCAATGAG. Based on the CDR3 plus reference TRBV2 and TRBJ2-1, the full variable domain is EPEVTQTPSHQVTQMGQEVILRCVPISNHLYFYWYRQILGQKVEFLVSFYNNEISEKSEIFDDQFSVERPDGSNFTLKIRSTKLEDSAMYFCASSESVNEQFFGPGTRLTVL.

Points on this clone: Read sequence stops 3 residues before the CDR3 end, and the germline J gene provides the missing end. The chain recombines TRBV28 with TRBJ1-2; perhaps TRBD1 as D (5 bases). Germline V gene sequence: CDR1 MDHEN, CDR2 SYDVKM. The CDR3 consists of 14 residues. CDR3 DNA (partial): TGTGCCAGCGGACATGCGAGGGGAAGCTCCGGC. It codes for CASGHARGSSG. The full CDR3 protein reads CASGHARGSSGYTF.

In regard to this clone: The DNA ends 3 residues before the CDR3 does, and the rest of the CDR3 is filled in from the germline J gene. This specimen includes other DNA sequences encoding the same CDR3. The chain carries TRBV20-1 and TRBJ1-2; 12 positions agree with TRBD1. Germline CDR1 is DFQATT and CDR2 is SNEGSKA (reference sequence). The CDR3 consists of 15 residues. Here the CDR3 reads CSARDKGQGAGGYTF. Incomplete CDR3 DNA: TGCAGTGCTAGAGATAAGGGACAGGGGGCGGGAGGC.

As concerns this clone: The missing CDR3 end, 3 residues past where the read stops, is filled in from the germline J gene. The chain recombines TRBV7-3 with TRBJ2-1; D perhaps matches TRBD2 (7 bases). Germline V lookup: CDR1 SGHTA, CDR2 FQGTGA. CDR3 length equals 13 residues. Trimming pared 4 bases from V and 8 bases from J, leaving 12 bases between. This CDR3 reads CASSSGGRDEQFF. The part of the CDR3 DNA that was read is TGTGCCAGCAGCTCCGGGGGGCGCGATGAG.

The sequenced part of the CDR3 DNA is TGTGCCAGCAGGCAACAGGGCTCTGGGGCCAACGTC. It is translated as CASRQQGSGANV. The complete CDR3 sequence is CASRQQGSGANVLTF. The chain is built from TRBV2 and TRBJ2-6; the D gene is possibly TRBD1 (6 bases). The CDR3 end falls 3 residues outside the read, so it is completed with the germline J gene. Germline CDR1 reads SNHLY; CDR2 reads FYNNEI. There are 15 residues in the CDR3. V was clipped by 6 bases and J by 0 bases, with 9 bases between them.

On this clone itself: The missing CDR3 end, 3 residues past where the read stops, is filled in from the germline J gene. The chain links TRBV2 to TRBJ1-2; possibly TRBD1 for D (6 bases). Germline V gives CDR1 SNHLY, CDR2 FYNNEI. V was shortened by 4 bases and J by 4 bases, with 13 bases between the two germline ends. This CDR3 spans 14 amino acids. The sequenced part of the CDR3 DNA is TGTGCCAGCAGTGGACCAACAGGGTCCTATGGC. The encoded protein is CASSGPTGSYG. The full CDR3 protein is CASSGPTGSYGYTF. The whole variable domain, filled in from reference TRBV2 and TRBJ1-2, reads EPEVTQTPSHQVTQMGQEVILRCVPISNHLYFYWYRQILGQKVEFLVSFYNNEISEKSEIFDDQFSVERPDGSNFTLKIRSTKLEDSAMYFCASSGPTGSYGYTFGSGTRLTVV.

With regard to this clone: The read terminates 3 residues before the CDR3 end, so the remaining end is supplied by the germline J gene. The chain uses TRBV19 and TRBJ2-7, with 7 bases identical to TRBD1. The junction had 9 bases not matched to a gene; V was cut back by 9 bases and J by 4 bases. The CDR3 spans 13 residues. Germline V CDR1 and CDR2: LNHDA, SQIVND (reference sequence). CDR3 DNA (partial): TGTGCCAGCCTCGGGACAGCGGATTACGAG. Translating gives CASLGTADYE. The whole CDR3 sequence reads CASLGTADYEQYF.

As to this clone: An end of the junction differs from the germline gene, which may be a read error. With the read ending 3 residues before the CDR3 end, the germline J gene is used to fill in that end. The chain has TRBV27 and TRBJ2-1; D not certain. From germline, CDR1 is MNHEY and CDR2 SMNVEV (reference sequence). The CDR3 is 11 amino acids. CDR3: CAGSLGDEQFF. The sequenced CDR3 bases are TGTGCCGGCAGTCTAGGAGATGAG.

About this clone: With the read ending 3 residues before the CDR3 end, the germline J gene is used to fill in that end. The rearrangement links TRBV20-1 to TRBJ2-1, with TRBD2 matching 13 bases. Unmatched junction bases numbered 8, after V lost 5 bases and J lost 4 bases. The CDR3 sequence is 16 residues long. Germline CDR1 reads DFQATT; CDR2 reads SNEGSKA (reference sequence). The CDR3 DNA, read in part, is TGCAGTGCTCGTACTAGCGGGGGGGCATATTACAATGAG. This translates into CSARTSGGAYYNE. The full CDR3 reads CSARTSGGAYYNEQFF.

Points on this clone: The CDR3 is cut off 3 residues early in the read; its end comes from the germline J gene. The genes are TRBV4-1 and TRBJ2-3; D is undetermined. There are 15 residues in the CDR3. The germline V and J ends were trimmed by 3 bases and 0 bases, with 10 bases remaining between them. The germline CDR1 and CDR2 sequences are MGHRA and YSYEKL. CDR3 amino acids: CASSQIAASTDTQYF. The covered CDR3 bases are TGCGCCAGCAGCCAGATAGCCGCTAGCACAGATACG.

Notes on this clone: The read halts 3 residues ahead of the CDR3 end, with the missing end drawn from the germline J gene. The V gene is TRBV5-6, the J gene TRBJ1-1; D is unclear. The germline V and J ends were trimmed by 0 bases and 1 base, with 10 bases remaining between them. From germline, CDR1 is SGHDT and CDR2 YYEEEE. This CDR3 has 15 residues. CDR3 DNA, as far as it was read: TGTGCCAGCAGCTTGGGACAAGGAGGGAACACTGAA. Amino acid sequence: CASSLGQGGNTE. The whole CDR3 is CASSLGQGGNTEAFF.

As regards this clone: The DNA ends 3 residues before the CDR3 does, and the rest of the CDR3 is filled in from the germline J gene. The rearrangement links TRBV5-1 to TRBJ2-7; D perhaps matches TRBD2 (5 bases). The CDR3 length is 15 residues. Trimming stripped 0 bases from V and 4 bases from J, with 14 bases between. The germline CDR1 and CDR2 sequences are SGHRS and YFSETQ. The CDR3 sequence: CASSLGPLRGYEQYF. CDR3 DNA, as far as it was read: TGCGCCAGCAGCTTGGGGCCCCTACGCGGGTACGAG.

As for this clone: Read sequence stops 3 residues before the CDR3 end, and the germline J gene provides the missing end. The genes are TRBV5-1 and TRBJ1-3; 8 bases align to TRBD1. Germline CDR1 SGHRS, CDR2 YFSETQ. The CDR3 has 16 amino acids. Unmatched junction bases numbered 14, after V lost 4 bases and J lost 8 bases. This chain's CDR3 is CASSRDRNSGADTIYF. CDR3 bases read: TGCGCCAGCAGCAGGGACAGGAATTCTGGGGCGGACACC.

For this clone: The read halts 3 residues ahead of the CDR3 end, with the missing end drawn from the germline J gene. The V gene is TRBV19, the J gene TRBJ1-5; 9 nucleotides match TRBD1. CDR3 length equals 19 residues. The V segment lost 3 bases and the J segment 0 bases; nucleotides outside the gene matches: 12. In germline, CDR1 is LNHDA, CDR2 SQIVND (reference sequence). The CDR3 DNA, read in part, is TGTGCCAGTAGTATTCCCCGTAGGGGGACAGGGTATAGCAATCAGCCC. It encodes CASSIPRRGTGYSNQP. The entire CDR3 protein reads CASSIPRRGTGYSNQPQHF.

The sequenced part of the CDR3 DNA is TGTGCCAGTAGCCTAGGCAGAAATTCGAACACCGGGGAG. Translation gives CASSLGRNSNTGE. The CDR3 in full is CASSLGRNSNTGELFF. The chain carries TRBV19 and TRBJ2-2; the D is unclear. The CDR3 end falls 3 residues outside the read, so it is completed with the germline J gene. There are 16 residues in the CDR3. V was trimmed by 6 bases and J by 0 bases, leaving 14 bases between them. Germline V gene lookup returns CDR1 LNHDA and CDR2 SQIVND (reference sequence).

A note on this clone: The sequenced fragment ends 3 residues before the CDR3 boundary, so the rest is inferred from the germline J gene. V usage is TRBV18 and J usage is TRBJ2-3; weak D call: TRBD2 (6 bases). This CDR3 is 16 amino acids long. V was trimmed by 3 bases and J by 0 bases, leaving 13 bases between them. CDR1 is KGHSH, CDR2 LQKENI, per germline. CDR3 DNA, as far as it was read: TGTGCCAGCTCACCCAAGGCGGGACTTAGCACAGATACG. Translating it yields CASSPKAGLSTDT. The entire CDR3 sequence reads CASSPKAGLSTDTQYF. Full variable domain (outside the CDR3, taken from reference TRBV18 and TRBJ2-3): NAGVMQNPRHLVRRRGQEARLRCSPMKGHSHVYWYRQLPEEGLKFMVYLQKENIIDESGMPKERFSAEFPKEGPSILRIQQVVRGDSAAYFCASSPKAGLSTDTQYFGPGTRLTVL.